This passage covers 18 T cell receptor beta chains from one sample sequenced in a study of CXCR3-negative and CXCR3-positive naive CD8 T cells. Through 5' RACE with UMI labels, the TRB cDNA libraries were prepared. With the 5' RACE reads reprocessed, TCRdb shows one record per CDR3 protein and no DNA. In all, the sample yields tens of thousands of distinct CDR3 sequences. The sequenced material came from naive CXCR3- CD8+ T cells from blood. The subset denotes: CD45RO-CCR7+CD27+CD95- naive CD8+ T cells lacking CXCR3 (TNR3-). All receptors come from a human donor in good health. Some clones in this sample may be carry-over from other donors' samples.

The V gene is TRBV27, the J gene TRBJ2-1. Germline V gives CDR1 MNHEY, CDR2 SMNVEV (reference sequence). The CDR3 is made up of 15 amino acids. The CDR3 sequence: CASTIGGEPYNEQFF.

The genes are TRBV28 and TRBJ2-1; no DNA is available, so the TRBD1 call from TCRdb remains unchecked. The CDR3 contains 20 residues. Germline V gene sequence: CDR1 MDHEN, CDR2 SYDVKM. This CDR3 is CASSSLQLTQGPSSYNEQFF.

The V and J genes are TRBV5-1 and TRBJ2-2; with no DNA, the TCRdb D assignment of TRBD1 cannot be verified. Germline CDR1 is SGHRS and CDR2 is YFSETQ. The CDR3 is made up of 15 amino acids. The CDR3 here is CASRNPQMNTGELFF.

This chain joins TRBV28 and TRBJ2-7; TCRdb designates TRBD1, a call that cannot be tested without DNA. This CDR3 has 15 residues. From germline, CDR1 is MDHEN and CDR2 SYDVKM. CDR3: CASSLRLTGFVGQYF. The variable domain in full, completed from reference TRBV28 and TRBJ2-7, reads DVKVTQSSRYLVKRTGEKVFLECVQDMDHENMFWYRQDPGLGLRLIYFSYDVKMKEKGDIPEGYSVSREKKERFSLILESASTNQTSMYLCASSLRLTGFVGQYFGPGTRLTVT.

The chain joins TRBV19 to TRBJ2-3. This CDR3 has 12 amino acids. CDR1 is LNHDA and CDR2 is SQIVND in the germline V gene (reference sequence). The CDR3 region is CASSVGTDTQYF.

CDR3 residues: CASSDPRQNGYTF. This chain links TRBV6-2 or TRBV6-3 with TRBJ1-2; without DNA, the TCRdb call of TRBD1 cannot be checked. The CDR3 is 13 amino acids. Germline CDR1 MNHEY, CDR2 SVGEGT.

The chain uses TRBV6-2 or TRBV6-3 and TRBJ2-1; as DNA is missing, the TRBD2 call by TCRdb cannot be tested. The CDR3 sequence is 15 residues long. CDR1 and CDR2 (germline): MNHEY, SVGEGT. The CDR3 is CASTPWASVYNEQFF.

This rearrangement joins TRBV29-1 to TRBJ1-1; TCRdb's D call, TRBD1, is unchecked because there is no DNA. The CDR3 covers 12 residues. CDR1 and CDR2 (germline): SQVTM, ANQGSEA. This CDR3 is CSAGAGYTEAFF.

J is TRBJ2-5 and V is TRBV7-2; TCRdb designates TRBD1, a call that cannot be tested without DNA. Looked up from germline, CDR1 is SGHTA and CDR2 is FQGNSA. This CDR3 has 14 amino acids. The CDR3 here is CASSLAGASETQYF. The entire variable domain, with the rest obtained from reference TRBV7-2 and TRBJ2-5, is as follows: GAGVSQSPSNKVTEKGKDVELRCDPISGHTALYWYRQSLGQGLEFLIYFQGNSAPDKSGLPSDRFSAERTGGSVSTLTIQRTQQEDSAVYLCASSLAGASETQYFGPGTRLLVL.

This chain uses TRBV7-8 with TRBJ1-3; without DNA, the TCRdb call of TRBD1 cannot be checked. CDR3 size: 16 residues. Germline values: CDR1 SGHVS, CDR2 FQNEAQ. CDR3 sequence: CASSLARTVSGNTIYF.

The V and J genes are TRBV7-9 and TRBJ1-2; TCRdb picks TRBD1, but there is no DNA to check that call. This CDR3 spans 13 amino acids. The germline V gene has CDR1 SEHNR and CDR2 FQNEAQ (reference sequence). This chain's CDR3 is CASSAPPGFGYTF. The full variable domain, in which reference TRBV7-9 and TRBJ1-2 provide the parts outside the CDR3, is DTGVSQNPRHKITKRGQNVTFRCDPISEHNRLYWYRQTLGQGPEFLTYFQNEAQLEKSRLLSDRFSAERPKGSFSTLEIQRTEQGDSAMYLCASSAPPGFGYTFGSGTRLTVV.

The chain recombines TRBV2 with TRBJ2-3; TCRdb lists TRBD1, though no DNA is available to test this call. Looked up from germline, CDR1 is SNHLY and CDR2 is FYNNEI. The CDR3 spans 16 residues. The CDR3 here is CASSEAYGGSGDTQYF.

The J gene is TRBJ2-7, the V gene TRBV28. The CDR3 length is 11 residues. Germline V lookup: CDR1 MDHEN, CDR2 SYDVKM. The CDR3 here is CASTWAYEQYF.

This chain connects TRBV29-1 to TRBJ2-1; TCRdb gives TRBD2 as the D gene, but with no DNA this cannot be confirmed. Germline V gene lookup returns CDR1 SQVTM and CDR2 ANQGSEA. The CDR3 is 14 amino acids. The CDR3 region is CSVELAVVYNEQFF.

This sequence joins TRBV7-3 and TRBJ2-3; TCRdb indicates TRBD2, and absent DNA this call remains unverified. CDR1 is SGHTA, CDR2 FQGTGA, per germline. This CDR3 has 14 amino acids. CDR3 sequence reads: CASSLWALADTQYF.

V and J are TRBV12-3 or TRBV12-4 and TRBJ2-5. This CDR3 is built from 14 residues. CDR3 sequence reads: CASSKQLFQETQYF.

The chain couples TRBV6-6 to TRBJ1-2. The CDR3 has 14 amino acids. The V gene's germline CDR1 is MNHNY and CDR2 SVGAGI (reference sequence). The chain's CDR3 is CASAEDSTYFGYTF.

The rearrangement joins TRBV29-1 to TRBJ2-7. Looked up from germline, CDR1 is SQVTM and CDR2 is ANQGSEA. CDR3 length: 13 residues. CDR3 sequence reads: CSVAGGITYEQYF.